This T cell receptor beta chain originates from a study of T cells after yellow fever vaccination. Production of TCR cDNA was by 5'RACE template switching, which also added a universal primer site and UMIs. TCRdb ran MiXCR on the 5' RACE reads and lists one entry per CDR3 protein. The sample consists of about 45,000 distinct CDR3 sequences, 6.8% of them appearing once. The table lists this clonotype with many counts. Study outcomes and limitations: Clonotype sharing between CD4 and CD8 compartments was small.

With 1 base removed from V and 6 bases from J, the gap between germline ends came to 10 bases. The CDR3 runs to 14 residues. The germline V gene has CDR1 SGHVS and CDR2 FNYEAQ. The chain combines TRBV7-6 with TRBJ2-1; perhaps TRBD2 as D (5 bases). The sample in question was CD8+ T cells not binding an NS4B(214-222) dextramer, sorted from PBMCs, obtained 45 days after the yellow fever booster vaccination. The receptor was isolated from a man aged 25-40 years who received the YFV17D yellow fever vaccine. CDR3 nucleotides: TGTGCCAGCAGCTTAGGTTTAGGGAGCAATGAGCAGTTCTTC. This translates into CASSLGLGSNEQFF.